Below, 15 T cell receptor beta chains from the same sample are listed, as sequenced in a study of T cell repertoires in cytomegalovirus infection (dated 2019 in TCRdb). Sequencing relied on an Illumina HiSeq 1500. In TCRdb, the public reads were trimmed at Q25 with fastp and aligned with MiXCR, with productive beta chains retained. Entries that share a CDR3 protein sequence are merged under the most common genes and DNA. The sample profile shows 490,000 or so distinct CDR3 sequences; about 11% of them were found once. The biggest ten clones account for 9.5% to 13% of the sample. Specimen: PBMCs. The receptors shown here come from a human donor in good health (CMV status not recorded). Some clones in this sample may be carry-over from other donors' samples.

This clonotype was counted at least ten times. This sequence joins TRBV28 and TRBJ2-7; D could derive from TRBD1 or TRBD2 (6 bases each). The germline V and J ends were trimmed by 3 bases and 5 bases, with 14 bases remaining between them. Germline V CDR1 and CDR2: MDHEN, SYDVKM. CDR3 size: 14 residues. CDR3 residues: CASSLADGGHEQYF. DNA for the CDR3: TGTGCCAGCAGTTTGGCTGACGGGGGCCACGAGCAGTACTTC.

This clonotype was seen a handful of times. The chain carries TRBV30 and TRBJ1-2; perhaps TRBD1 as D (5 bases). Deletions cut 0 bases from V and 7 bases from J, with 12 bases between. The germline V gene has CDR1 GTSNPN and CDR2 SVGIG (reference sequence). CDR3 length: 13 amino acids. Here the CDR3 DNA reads TGTGCCTGGAGTGTCATGGGACGGATTGGCTACACCTTC. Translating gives CAWSVMGRIGYTF.

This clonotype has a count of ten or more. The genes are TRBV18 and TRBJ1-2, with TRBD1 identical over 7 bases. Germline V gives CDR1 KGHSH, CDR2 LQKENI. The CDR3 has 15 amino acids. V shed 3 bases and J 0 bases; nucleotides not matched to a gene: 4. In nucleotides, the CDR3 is TGTGCCAGCTCACCCTTCGGACAGGCTAACTATGGCTACACCTTC. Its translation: CASSPFGQANYGYTF.

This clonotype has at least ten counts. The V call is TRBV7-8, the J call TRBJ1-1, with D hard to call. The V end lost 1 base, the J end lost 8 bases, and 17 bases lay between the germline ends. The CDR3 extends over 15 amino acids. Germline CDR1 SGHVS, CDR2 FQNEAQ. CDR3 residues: CASSLVGKTRGEAFF. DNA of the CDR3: TGTGCCAGCAGCTTAGTGGGGAAGACTCGAGGGGAAGCTTTCTTT.

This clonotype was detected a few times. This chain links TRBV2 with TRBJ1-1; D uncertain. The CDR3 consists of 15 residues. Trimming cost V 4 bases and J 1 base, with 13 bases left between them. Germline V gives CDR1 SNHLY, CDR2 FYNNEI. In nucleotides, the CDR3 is TGTGCCAGCAGTGTTCGTAAGGTGCCGAACACTGAAGCTTTCTTT. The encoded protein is CASSVRKVPNTEAFF.

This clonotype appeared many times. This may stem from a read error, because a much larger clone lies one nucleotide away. The DNA for the CDR3 is TGTGCCAGCAGCTTTACTAGCGGGAACACCGGGGAGCTGTTTTTT. Protein product: CASSFTSGNTGELFF. The J gene is TRBJ2-2, the V gene TRBV7-3; 8 bases are shared with TRBD2. J was trimmed by 1 base and V by 3 bases; bases with no gene match: 1. The CDR3 length is 15 residues. Per the germline V gene, CDR1 is SGHTA and CDR2 is FQGTGA.

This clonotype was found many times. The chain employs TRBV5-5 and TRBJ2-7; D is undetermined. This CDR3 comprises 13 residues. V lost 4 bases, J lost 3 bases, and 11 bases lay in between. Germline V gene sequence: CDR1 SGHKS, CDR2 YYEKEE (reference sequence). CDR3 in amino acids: CASSAYSSYEQYF. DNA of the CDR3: TGTGCCAGCAGCGCGTATAGCAGCTACGAGCAGTACTTC.

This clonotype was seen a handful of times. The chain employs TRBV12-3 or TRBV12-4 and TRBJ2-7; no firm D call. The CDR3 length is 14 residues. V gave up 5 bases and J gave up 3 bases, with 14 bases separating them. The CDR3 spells CASSEVGPDYEQYF. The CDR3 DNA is TGTGCCAGCAGTGAGGTCGGTCCTGACTACGAGCAGTACTTC.

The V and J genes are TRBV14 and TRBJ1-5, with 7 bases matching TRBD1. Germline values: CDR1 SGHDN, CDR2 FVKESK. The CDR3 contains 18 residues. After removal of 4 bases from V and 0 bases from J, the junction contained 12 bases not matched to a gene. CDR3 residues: CASSLGRQGVYSNQPQHF. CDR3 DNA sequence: TGTGCCAGCAGCCTTGGGAGACAGGGAGTTTATAGCAATCAGCCCCAGCATTTT.

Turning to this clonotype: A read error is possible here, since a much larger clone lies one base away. The CDR3 spells CASSTPPGGETRYF. The CDR3 DNA sequence: TGTGCCAGCAGTACCCCCCCGGGGGGCGAGACCCGGTACTTC. The rearrangement links TRBV12-3 or TRBV12-4 to TRBJ2-5; D is possibly TRBD2 (7 bases). The CDR3 is made up of 14 amino acids.

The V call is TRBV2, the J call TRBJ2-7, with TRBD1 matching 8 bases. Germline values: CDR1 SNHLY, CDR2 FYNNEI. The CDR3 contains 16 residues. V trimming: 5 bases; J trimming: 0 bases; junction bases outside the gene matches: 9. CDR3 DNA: TGTGCCAGCAGTATTGGGACAGGTTCCGTCTCCTACGAGCAGTACTTC. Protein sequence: CASSIGTGSVSYEQYF.

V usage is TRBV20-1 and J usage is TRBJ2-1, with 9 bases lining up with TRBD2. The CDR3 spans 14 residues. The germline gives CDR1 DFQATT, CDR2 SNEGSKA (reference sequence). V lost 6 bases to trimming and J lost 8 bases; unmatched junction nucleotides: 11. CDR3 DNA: TGCAGTGCCCCCTTCGCTAGCGGGATCCATGAGCAGTTCTTC. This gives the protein CSAPFASGIHEQFF.

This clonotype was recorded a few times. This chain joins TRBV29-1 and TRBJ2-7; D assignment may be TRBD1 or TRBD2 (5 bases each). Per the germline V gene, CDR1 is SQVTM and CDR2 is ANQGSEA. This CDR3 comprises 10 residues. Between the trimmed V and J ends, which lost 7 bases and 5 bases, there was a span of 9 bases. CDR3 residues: CSGGTDEQYF. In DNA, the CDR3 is TGCAGCGGGGGGACGGACGAGCAGTACTTC.

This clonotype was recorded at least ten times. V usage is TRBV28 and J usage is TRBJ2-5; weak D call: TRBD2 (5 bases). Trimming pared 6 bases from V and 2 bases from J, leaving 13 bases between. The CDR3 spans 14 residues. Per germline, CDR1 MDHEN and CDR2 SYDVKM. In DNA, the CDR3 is TGTGCCAGCAGCCCCCCCAGCGGTCAAGAGACCCAGTACTTC. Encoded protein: CASSPPSGQETQYF. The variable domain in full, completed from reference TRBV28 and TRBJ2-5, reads DVKVTQSSRYLVKRTGEKVFLECVQDMDHENMFWYRQDPGLGLRLIYFSYDVKMKEKGDIPEGYSVSREKKERFSLILESASTNQTSMYLCASSPPSGQETQYFGPGTRLLVL.

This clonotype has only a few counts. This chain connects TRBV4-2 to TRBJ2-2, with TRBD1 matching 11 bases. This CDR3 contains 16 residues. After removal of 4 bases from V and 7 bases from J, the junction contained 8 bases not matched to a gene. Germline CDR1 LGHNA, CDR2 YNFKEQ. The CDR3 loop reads CASSPPGQGGGGELFF. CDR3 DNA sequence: TGTGCCAGCAGCCCTCCGGGACAGGGGGGCGGCGGGGAGCTGTTTTTT.